This record concerns one T cell receptor (beta chain) sequence. Its antigen is currently unknown. Through a sample-barcoded 5' primer and a J-beta primer mix, a second PCR was run for roughly 6 to 12 cycles. Every molecule of cDNA carried a tag from a template-switch adaptor with 12 random nucleotides. Every sample gave at least 2.5 million paired-end reads containing CDR3. Using its own MiXCR run on the 5' RACE reads, TCRdb lists one record per CDR3 protein. The table has under 2,000,000 distinct CDR3 sequences, around half seen once; the top ten hold around 2.1%. This entry belongs to a study of blood T cells in healthy people across ages. Overall study findings and caveats: It was the long-lived donors that had more naive CD4+ cells and higher diversity than aged donors.

The CDR3 runs to 15 residues. CDR1 MNHEY and CDR2 SMNVEV come from the germline V gene (reference sequence). Trimming shortened V by 2 bases and J by 2 bases, and 11 bases separated the two germline ends. Each sample gave at least 6.5 million isolated PBMCs. The specimen sequenced was blood. The receptor was isolated from a woman aged 40-49 years in good health. This chain links TRBV27 with TRBJ2-3; D gene ambiguous. CDR3 region: CASSLGMSNTDTQYF. The CDR3, as DNA: TGTGCCAGCAGTTTAGGAATGTCTAACACAGATACGCAGTATTTT.